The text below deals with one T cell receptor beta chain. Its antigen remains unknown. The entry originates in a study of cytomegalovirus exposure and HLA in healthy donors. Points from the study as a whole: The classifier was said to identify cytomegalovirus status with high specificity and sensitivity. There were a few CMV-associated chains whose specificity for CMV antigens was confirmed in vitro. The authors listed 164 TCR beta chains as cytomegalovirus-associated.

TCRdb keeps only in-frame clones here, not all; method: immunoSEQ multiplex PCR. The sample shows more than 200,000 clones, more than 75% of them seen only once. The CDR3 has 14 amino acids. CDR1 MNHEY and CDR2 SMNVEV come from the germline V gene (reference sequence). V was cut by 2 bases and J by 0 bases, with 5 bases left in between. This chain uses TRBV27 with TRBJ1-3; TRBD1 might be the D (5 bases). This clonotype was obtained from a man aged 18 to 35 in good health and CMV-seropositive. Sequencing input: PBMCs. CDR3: CASSLGGSGNTIYF. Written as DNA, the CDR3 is TGTGCCAGCAGTTTAGGGGGCTCTGGAAACACCATATATTTT.